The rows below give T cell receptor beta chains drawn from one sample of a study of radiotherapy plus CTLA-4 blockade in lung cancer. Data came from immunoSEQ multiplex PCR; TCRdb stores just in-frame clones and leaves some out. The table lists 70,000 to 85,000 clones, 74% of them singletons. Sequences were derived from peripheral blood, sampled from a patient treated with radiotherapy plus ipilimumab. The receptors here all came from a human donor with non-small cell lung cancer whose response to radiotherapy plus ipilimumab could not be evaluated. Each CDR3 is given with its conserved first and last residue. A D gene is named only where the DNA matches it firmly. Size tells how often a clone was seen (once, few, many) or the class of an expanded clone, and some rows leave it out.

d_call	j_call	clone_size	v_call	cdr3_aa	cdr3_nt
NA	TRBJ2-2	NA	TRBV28	CASSFWAGSNTGELFF	TGTGCCAGCAGTTTTTGGGCGGGATCCAACACCGGGGAGCTGTTTTTT
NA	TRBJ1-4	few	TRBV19	CASSIGQSNEKLFF	TGTGCCAGTAGTATCGGACAGTCTAATGAAAAACTGTTTTTT
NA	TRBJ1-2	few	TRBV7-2	CASSFSVDRTGGTF	TGTGCCAGCAGCTTTAGTGTGGACCGAACAGGTGGCACCTTC
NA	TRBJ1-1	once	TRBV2	CASAQSGGTEAFF	TGTGCCAGCGCCCAAAGCGGGGGCACTGAAGCTTTCTTT
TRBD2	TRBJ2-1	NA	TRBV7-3	CASSSGVAGAAYNEQFF	TGTGCCAGCAGCTCTGGGGTAGCGGGGGCAGCCTACAATGAGCAGTTCTTC
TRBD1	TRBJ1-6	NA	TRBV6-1	CASTGTANSPLHF	TGTGCCAGCACCGGGACAGCTAATTCACCCCTCCACTTT
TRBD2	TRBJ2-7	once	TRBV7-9	CASSPRGSGKLEQYF	TGTGCCAGCAGCCCTAGGGGCAGCGGGAAACTCGAGCAGTACTTC
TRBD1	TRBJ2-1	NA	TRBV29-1	CSVNRGYNEQFF	TGCAGCGTTAACAGGGGATACAATGAGCAGTTCTTC
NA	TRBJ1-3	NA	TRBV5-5	CASSLVPALGEGNTIYF	TGTGCCAGCAGCTTGGTGCCGGCGCTGGGAGAAGGAAACACCATATATTTT
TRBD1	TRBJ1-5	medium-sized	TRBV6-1	CASSWGQVSQHF	TGTGCCAGCAGTTGGGGACAGGTGTCCCAGCATTTT
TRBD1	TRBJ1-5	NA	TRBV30	CAWSPGTGVQPQHF	TGTGCCTGGAGTCCTGGGACAGGGGTTCAGCCCCAGCATTTT
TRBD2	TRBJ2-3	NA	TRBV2	CASSDLAGFTDTQYF	TGTGCCAGCAGTGATCTAGCGGGGTTCACAGATACGCAGTATTTT
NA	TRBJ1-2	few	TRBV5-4	CASSLGAGGSNYGYTF	TGTGCCAGCAGCTTGGGGGCGGGAGGGAGTAACTATGGCTACACCTTC
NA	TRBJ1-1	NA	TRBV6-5	CASSYNQGIGPEAFF	TGTGCCAGCAGTTACAACCAGGGGATCGGCCCTGAAGCTTTCTTT
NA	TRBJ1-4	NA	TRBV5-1	CASSPGDSTAGEKLFF	TGCGCCAGCAGCCCGGGAGATTCGACGGCCGGAGAAAAACTGTTTTTT
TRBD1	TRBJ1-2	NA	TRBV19	CASSTRDSIYGYTF	TGTGCCAGTAGTACTCGGGACAGTATTTATGGCTACACCTTC
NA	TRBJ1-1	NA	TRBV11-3	CASSLVGASGAFF	TGTGCCAGCAGCTTAGTGGGGGCCTCAGGAGCTTTCTTT
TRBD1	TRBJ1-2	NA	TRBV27	CASSAGTGAALNGYTF	TGTGCCAGCAGTGCCGGGACAGGGGCAGCCTTAAATGGCTACACCTTC
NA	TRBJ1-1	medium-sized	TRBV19	CASSGRERRTEAFF	TGTGCCAGTAGTGGGAGGGAACGGAGAACTGAAGCTTTCTTT
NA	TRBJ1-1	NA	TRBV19	CASSIVGDTNTEAFF	TGTGCCAGTAGTATAGTAGGGGATACGAACACTGAAGCTTTCTTT
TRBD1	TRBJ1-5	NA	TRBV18	CASSPLTGGLSNQPQHF	TGTGCCAGCTCACCTCTGACAGGGGGGCTTAGCAATCAGCCCCAGCATTTT
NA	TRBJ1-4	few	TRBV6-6	CASSPRTVPNEKLFF	TGTGCCAGCAGCCCCCGGACAGTTCCTAATGAAAAACTGTTTTTT
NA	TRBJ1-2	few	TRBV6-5	CASSHQTVGYGYTF	TGTGCCAGCAGTCACCAGACAGTTGGGTATGGCTACACCTTC
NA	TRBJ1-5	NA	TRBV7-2	CASSADLGTDNQPQHF	TGTGCCAGCAGCGCCGATTTAGGGACTGACAATCAGCCCCAGCATTTT
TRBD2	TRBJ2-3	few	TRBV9	CASIRAGGPGDTQYF	TGTGCCAGCATTAGAGCGGGAGGGCCGGGAGATACGCAGTATTTT
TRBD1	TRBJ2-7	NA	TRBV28	CASRPGQETEQYF	TGTGCCAGCAGGCCGGGACAGGAGACCGAGCAGTACTTC
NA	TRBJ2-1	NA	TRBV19	CASRDYRSSNNEQFF	TGTGCCAGTAGGGATTACAGGTCCTCGAACAATGAGCAGTTCTTC
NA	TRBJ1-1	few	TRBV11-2	CASSLLSGGTEAFF	TGTGCCAGCAGCTTATTGAGCGGAGGCACTGAAGCTTTCTTT
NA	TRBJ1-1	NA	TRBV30	CAWSTDSYTEAFF	TGTGCCTGGAGCACGGACAGCTACACTGAAGCTTTCTTT
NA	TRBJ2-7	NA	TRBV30	CAWGKDTGSYEQYF	TGTGCCTGGGGTAAAGATACAGGTTCCTACGAGCAGTACTTC
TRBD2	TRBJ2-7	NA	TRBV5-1	CASSRVREGLSYEQYF	TGCGCCAGCAGCCGCGTCAGGGAGGGTTTATCGTACGAGCAGTACTTC
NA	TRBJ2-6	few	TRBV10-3	CASYRERITGANVLTF	TGTGCCTCGTACAGGGAGCGGATCACTGGGGCCAACGTCCTGACTTTC
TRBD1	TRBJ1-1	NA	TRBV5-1	CASSLIGQGTEAFF	TGCGCCAGCAGCTTGATCGGACAGGGCACTGAAGCTTTCTTT
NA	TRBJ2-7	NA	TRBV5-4	CASSLGAGSYEQYF	TGTGCCAGCAGCTTGGGTGCAGGTTCCTACGAGCAGTACTTC
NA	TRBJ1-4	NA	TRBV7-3	CASSLRPINEKLFF	TGTGCCAGCAGCTTAAGGCCGATAAATGAAAAACTGTTTTTT
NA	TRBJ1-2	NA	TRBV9	CASSAVEGGYTF	TGTGCCAGCAGTGCTGTGGAGGGCGGCTACACCTTC
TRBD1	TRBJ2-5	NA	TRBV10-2	CASSVTGTGAETQYF	TGCGCCAGCAGTGTAACCGGGACAGGGGCAGAGACCCAGTACTTC
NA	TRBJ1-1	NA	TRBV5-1	CASSWGGQEAEAFF	TGCGCCAGCAGCTGGGGGGGGCAGGAGGCTGAAGCTTTCTTT
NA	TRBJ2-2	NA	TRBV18	CASSPLGLSNTGELFF	TGTGCCAGCTCACCACTAGGACTATCAAACACCGGGGAGCTGTTTTTT
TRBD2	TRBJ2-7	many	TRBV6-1	CASNSAASGGHEQYF	TGTGCCAGCAACTCCGCCGCGTCGGGAGGACACGAGCAGTACTTC
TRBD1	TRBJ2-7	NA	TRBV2	CASLQTGREQYF	TGTGCCAGCCTCCAGACAGGGCGCGAGCAGTACTTC
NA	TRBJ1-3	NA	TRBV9	CASSVASEAVLTGNTIYF	TGTGCCAGCAGCGTAGCCTCTGAGGCAGTGTTGACTGGAAACACCATATATTTT
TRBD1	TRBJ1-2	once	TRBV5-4	CASSPGTEDGYTF	TGTGCCAGCAGCCCTGGGACAGAGGATGGCTACACCTTC
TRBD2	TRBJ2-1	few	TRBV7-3	CASSLTVLDSGRGNEQFF	TGTGCCAGCAGCTTAACGGTCCTGGATAGCGGGAGGGGTAATGAGCAGTTCTTC
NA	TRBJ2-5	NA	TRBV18	CASAPTTGETQYF	TGTGCCAGCGCGCCCACCACCGGAGAGACCCAGTACTTC
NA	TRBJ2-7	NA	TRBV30	CAWIDGASYEQYF	TGTGCCTGGATTGATGGGGCTTCCTACGAGCAGTACTTC
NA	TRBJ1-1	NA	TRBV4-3	CASSQDLGVTEAFF	TGCGCCAGCAGCCAAGATCTAGGGGTCACTGAAGCTTTCTTT
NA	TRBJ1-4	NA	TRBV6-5	CASSPVNEKLFF	TGTGCCAGCAGCCCCGTCAATGAAAAACTGTTTTTT
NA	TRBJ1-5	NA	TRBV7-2	CASSAKNNRDTAQPQHF	TGTGCCAGCAGCGCCAAAAACAACCGGGACACCGCCCAGCCCCAGCATTTT
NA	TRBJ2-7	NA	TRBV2	CASRRLVSEQYF	TGTGCCAGCAGGCGCCTAGTCTCCGAGCAGTACTTC
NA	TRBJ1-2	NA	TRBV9	CASSVASRTLNYGYTF	TGTGCCAGCAGCGTAGCTTCCAGGACACTGAACTATGGCTACACCTTC
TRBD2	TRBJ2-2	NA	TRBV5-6	CASSRLTSGSRTGELFF	TGTGCCAGCAGCCGACTGACTAGCGGGAGCAGGACCGGGGAGCTGTTTTTT
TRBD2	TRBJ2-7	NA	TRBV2	CASSGSGGSYEQYF	TGTGCCAGCAGCGGATCCGGCGGGAGCTACGAGCAGTACTTC
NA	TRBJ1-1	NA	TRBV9	CASSPSGGGGTEAFF	TGTGCCAGCAGCCCCTCCGGGGGAGGGGGCACTGAAGCTTTCTTT
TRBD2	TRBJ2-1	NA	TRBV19	CASSIIAGTYNEQFF	TGTGCCAGTAGTATCATAGCGGGAACCTACAATGAGCAGTTCTTC
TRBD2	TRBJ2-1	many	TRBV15	CATSGLAGYNEQFF	TGTGCCACCAGCGGACTAGCGGGATACAATGAGCAGTTCTTC
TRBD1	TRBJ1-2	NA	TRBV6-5	CASAGQGRENYGYTF	TGTGCCAGCGCCGGACAGGGTAGGGAGAACTATGGCTACACCTTC